This T cell receptor (beta chain) was recorded in a study of blood T cells in healthy people across ages. There were healthy Caucasian individuals from Russia, aged 6 to 90, serving as donors. Then a second PCR, running about 6 to 12 cycles, was carried out with a sample-barcoded 5' primer and a J-beta primer mix. TCRdb redid the calling of the 5' RACE reads with MiXCR, one entry per CDR3 protein. The sample contains about 1.5 million distinct CDR3 sequences, around 40% of which appear only once. V was shortened by 4 bases and J by 11 bases, with 14 bases between the two germline ends. CDR3 size: 12 residues. Germline values: CDR1 MDHEN, CDR2 SYDVKM.

This rearrangement joins TRBV28 to TRBJ1-1; D gene unclear. The sample consisted of blood. The clonotype was recovered from a woman younger than 35 in good health. The CDR3 is CASSSQTVVAFF. The DNA for the CDR3 is TGTGCCAGCAGTTCGCAGACTGTTGTGGCTTTCTTT.